Listed below are T cell receptor beta chains from one sample, sequenced in a study of cytomegalovirus exposure and HLA in healthy donors. Sequencing was performed with immunoSEQ multiplex PCR; in TCRdb, only in-frame clones are kept and a portion is missing. This table holds around 190,000 clones, approximately 90% found once. Sequenced input: PBMCs. The source of these receptors is a boy between 2 and 15 years old in good health and CMV-seronegative. Each CDR3 is given with its conserved first and last residue. The D gene is left open where the match is weak. The size field is filled for only some rows; it gives once, few, many or a size class.

TGTGCCAGCGCGGCGGGCCTAGCGGCGTACAATGAGCAGTTCTTC,CASAAGLAAYNEQFF,once,TRBJ2-1,TRBV27,TRBD2
TGTGCCAGCAGTCCTCTGGGACAGGTAAACACTGAAGCTTTCTTT,CASSPLGQVNTEAFF,NA,TRBJ1-1,TRBV28,TRBD1
TGTGCCAGCAGTGAAACAGGGCTTGAAAAACTGTTTTTT,CASSETGLEKLFF,NA,TRBJ1-4,TRBV2,NA
TGTGCCAGCAGCTACGCGGGGGGTCCGAACACCGGGGAGCTGTTTTTT,CASSYAGGPNTGELFF,NA,TRBJ2-2,TRBV6-5,TRBD2
TGTGCCAGCGGACGCCCGGGAGGCAATCAGCCCCAGCATTTT,CASGRPGGNQPQHF,NA,TRBJ1-5,TRBV19,NA
TGTGCCATCAGCCTGGGCACAGGGGGAAGCCAGCCCCAGCATTTT,CAISLGTGGSQPQHF,NA,TRBJ1-5,TRBV10-3,TRBD1
TGTGCCAGCTCACCACCGGGACAGGCGTACACTGAAGCTTTCTTT,CASSPPGQAYTEAFF,NA,TRBJ1-1,TRBV18,TRBD1
TGTGCCAGCAGCTTGGACCCTAGCGGGGCAGGCAATGAGCAGTTCTTC,CASSLDPSGAGNEQFF,NA,TRBJ2-1,TRBV5-4,TRBD2
TGTGCCAGCAGCCAACGACTCCCCGCAGGGGGCTCCTATGGCTACACCTTC,CASSQRLPAGGSYGYTF,NA,TRBJ1-2,TRBV4-2,TRBD1
TGTGCCAGCAGCTCGGGACAGGAATTCTATGGCTACACCTTC,CASSSGQEFYGYTF,NA,TRBJ1-2,TRBV7-9,TRBD1
TGTGCCAGCAGCACCCCCGGGGCGGGAGTCAGAGATACGCAGTATTTT,CASSTPGAGVRDTQYF,NA,TRBJ2-3,TRBV9,TRBD2
TGTGCCATCAAGGCCCCTTCGACAGGGGGTTACAATGAGCAGTTCTTC,CAIKAPSTGGYNEQFF,NA,TRBJ2-1,TRBV10-3,TRBD1
TGTGCCAGCAGCCGTAGGACTAGCGGAATTCTCACCTACGAGCAGTACTTC,CASSRRTSGILTYEQYF,NA,TRBJ2-7,TRBV27,TRBD2
TGTGCCAGCAGACAGATTAGCGGGTCAGACACAGATACGCAGTATTTT,CASRQISGSDTDTQYF,NA,TRBJ2-3,TRBV2,TRBD2
TGTGCCAGCAGCTCGAAAGACAGGATCTACGAGCAGTACTTC,CASSSKDRIYEQYF,NA,TRBJ2-7,TRBV7-2,NA
TGTGCCAGCAGTTTGGCCGGGGAGGGCTACACCTTC,CASSLAGEGYTF,NA,TRBJ1-2,TRBV28,NA
TGTGCCAGCAGCGTAGATCTAGCGGGGGAGCAGTACTTC,CASSVDLAGEQYF,NA,TRBJ2-7,TRBV9,TRBD2
TGTGCCAGCATAGAGAACACTGAAGCTTTCTTT,CASIENTEAFF,NA,TRBJ1-1,TRBV6-1,NA
TGTGCCAGCAGCCCCTTGACAGGGCGGCAGTACTTC,CASSPLTGRQYF,NA,TRBJ2-7,TRBV6-5,TRBD1
TGCGCCAGCAGCCTTGGCAACAGCCGCGAGCAGTACTTC,CASSLGNSREQYF,NA,TRBJ2-7,TRBV5-1,NA
TGTGCCAGCAGTGATTGGATAGGGGCAAGGACTGAAGCTTTCTTT,CASSDWIGARTEAFF,once,TRBJ1-1,TRBV6-1,NA
TGTGCCAGCGGACAGGTCGGCACCGGGGAGCTGTTTTTT,CASGQVGTGELFF,NA,TRBJ2-2,TRBV27,TRBD1
TGTGCCAGCAGACCCAGGGACAGCCAAAGTTGGTCACCCCTCCACTTT,CASRPRDSQSWSPLHF,NA,TRBJ1-6,TRBV28,TRBD1
TGCGCCAGCAGCTTGAAGACTAGCGCCCGCACAGATACGCAGTATTTT,CASSLKTSARTDTQYF,NA,TRBJ2-3,TRBV5-1,TRBD2
TGTGCCAGCAGTGATCCCGACAGACTGTACGAGCAGTACTTC,CASSDPDRLYEQYF,NA,TRBJ2-7,TRBV6-1,NA
TGTGCCAGCAGGGGGACAGGGCCAACCTACGAGCAGTACTTC,CASRGTGPTYEQYF,NA,TRBJ2-7,TRBV2,TRBD1
TGCGCCAGCAGCCCGAACGGTGACGAGCAGTACTTC,CASSPNGDEQYF,few,TRBJ2-7,TRBV5-1,NA
TGTGCCACCAGCAGAGATTTGGGGCTTTCAGGTGAGCAGTTCTTC,CATSRDLGLSGEQFF,NA,TRBJ2-1,TRBV15,NA
TGCAGCGTTTACGGGATTGCGGAAAAGGGCCCCGCAAAAAACTCCTATGGCTACACCTTC,CSVYGIAEKGPAKNSYGYTF,NA,TRBJ1-2,TRBV29-1,NA
TGCAGTGCCTCCGGAGGGGAGACCCAGTACTTC,CSASGGETQYF,NA,TRBJ2-5,TRBV20-1,NA
TGCGCCCCTCCAGCGGGGGCCAACGTCCTGACTTTC,CAPPAGANVLTF,few,TRBJ2-6,TRBV10-1,NA
TGTGCCAGCAGGGGGCTAGGAGGGGAGGGCTACACCTTC,CASRGLGGEGYTF,NA,TRBJ1-2,TRBV9,NA
TGTGCCAGCAGTCCAGACAGGTCGAATCAGCCCCAGCATTTT,CASSPDRSNQPQHF,NA,TRBJ1-5,TRBV27,NA
TGTGCCAGCAGCGTAGGGACAGCTTATAATTCACCCCTCCACTTT,CASSVGTAYNSPLHF,NA,TRBJ1-6,TRBV9,NA
TGTGCCAGCAGTTTAGGCCGATCTGGGGCCAACGTCCTGACTTTC,CASSLGRSGANVLTF,NA,TRBJ2-6,TRBV27,NA
TGTGCCAGCAGCTTCCTAAATCAGCCCCAGCATTTT,CASSFLNQPQHF,NA,TRBJ1-5,TRBV7-9,NA
TGTGCCGGTCAGTTGATGAACACTGAAGCTTTCTTT,CAGQLMNTEAFF,NA,TRBJ1-1,TRBV30,NA
TGTGCCAGCAGTGAAAACCTAGCGGCGACCTCCTACAATGAGCAGTTCTTC,CASSENLAATSYNEQFF,NA,TRBJ2-1,TRBV6-1,TRBD2
TGTGCCAGCAGATATAACGGGGGAACTAGCACAGATACGCAGTATTTT,CASRYNGGTSTDTQYF,NA,TRBJ2-3,TRBV7-3,NA
TGTGCCAGCAGTTTTGGACAGGGGGCCGGCCCGAACACTGAAGCTTTCTTT,CASSFGQGAGPNTEAFF,NA,TRBJ1-1,TRBV27,TRBD1
TGTGCCAGCAGCTCACTAGTGGTCGAGCAGTACTTC,CASSSLVVEQYF,NA,TRBJ2-7,TRBV7-9,NA
TGTGCCAGCAGTGAAGTTTTGACACAGGGTAACTATGACTACACCTTC,CASSEVLTQGNYDYTF,NA,TRBJ1-2,TRBV6-1,NA
TGCGCCAGCAGCTTGAGCCCCGACTATGGCTACACCTTC,CASSLSPDYGYTF,NA,TRBJ1-2,TRBV5-1,NA
TGTGCCAGTAGACCAGGGGGCTATGGCTACACCTTC,CASRPGGYGYTF,NA,TRBJ1-2,TRBV19,TRBD1
TGTGCCAGCAGCCACTACGGGTGGGAGCAGTACTTC,CASSHYGWEQYF,few,TRBJ2-7,TRBV11-2,NA
TGTGCCAGCAGAGAACAGGCCTCCAATAACTATGGCTACACCTTC,CASREQASNNYGYTF,NA,TRBJ1-2,TRBV27,NA
TGCGCCAGCAGCTTGTCAGCGACAGGCGGCGAGCAGTACTTC,CASSLSATGGEQYF,NA,TRBJ2-7,TRBV5-1,NA
TGTGCCAGCAGGACACAGGACGGACTGAACACTGAAGCTTTCTTT,CASRTQDGLNTEAFF,NA,TRBJ1-1,TRBV2,NA
TGTGCCAGCAGCTCACCGGGACAGGAGTACAATGAGCAGTTCTTC,CASSSPGQEYNEQFF,NA,TRBJ2-1,TRBV7-9,TRBD1
TGTGCCATCAGTGAGCCTAGCGGGGGGCAAGAGACCCAGTACTTC,CAISEPSGGQETQYF,NA,TRBJ2-5,TRBV10-3,TRBD2
TGTGCCAGCAGTTCCACGTTAATAGCGGGAGAGACCTACAATGAGCAGTTCTTC,CASSSTLIAGETYNEQFF,NA,TRBJ2-1,TRBV27,TRBD2
TGTGCCAGCAGTTACTCGAATGGAGGCTCACCCCTCCACTTT,CASSYSNGGSPLHF,few,TRBJ1-6,TRBV6-5,NA